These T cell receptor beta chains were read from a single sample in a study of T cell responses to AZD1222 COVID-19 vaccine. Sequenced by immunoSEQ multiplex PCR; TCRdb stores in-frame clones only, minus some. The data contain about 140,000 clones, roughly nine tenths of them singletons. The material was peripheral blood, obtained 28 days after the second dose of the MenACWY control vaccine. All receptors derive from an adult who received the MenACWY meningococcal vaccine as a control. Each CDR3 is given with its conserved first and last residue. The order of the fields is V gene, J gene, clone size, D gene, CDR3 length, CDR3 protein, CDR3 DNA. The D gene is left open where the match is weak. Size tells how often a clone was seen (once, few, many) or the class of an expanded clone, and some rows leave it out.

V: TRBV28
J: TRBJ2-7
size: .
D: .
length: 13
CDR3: CASRTTGTYEQYF
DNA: TGTGCCAGCAGAACGACAGGAACCTACGAGCAGTACTTC

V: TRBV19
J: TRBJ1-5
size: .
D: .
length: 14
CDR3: CASSILGIDQPQHF
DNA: TGTGCCAGTAGTATCCTGGGAATTGATCAGCCCCAGCATTTT

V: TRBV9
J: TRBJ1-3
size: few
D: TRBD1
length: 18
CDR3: CASSVDPAGTGLRNTIYF
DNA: TGTGCCAGCAGCGTAGATCCTGCGGGGACAGGGTTACGAAACACCATATATTTT

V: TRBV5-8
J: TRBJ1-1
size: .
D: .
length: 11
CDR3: CASSLGYVAFF
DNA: TGTGCCAGCAGCTTGGGATACGTCGCTTTCTTT

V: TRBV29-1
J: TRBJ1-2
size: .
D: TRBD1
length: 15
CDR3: CSVGARQGIMQGYTF
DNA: TGCAGCGTTGGGGCCCGACAGGGAATAATGCAGGGCTACACCTTC

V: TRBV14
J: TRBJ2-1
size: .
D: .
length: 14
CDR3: CASSQYRVGGEQFF
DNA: TGTGCCAGCAGCCAGTACAGGGTCGGGGGTGAGCAGTTCTTC

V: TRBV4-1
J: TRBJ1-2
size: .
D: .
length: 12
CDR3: CASSQDRSGYTF
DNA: TGCGCCAGCAGCCAAGACCGGTCCGGCTACACCTTC

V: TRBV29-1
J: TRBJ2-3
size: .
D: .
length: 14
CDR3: CSVDKAVSTDTQYF
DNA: TGCAGCGTTGACAAAGCGGTTAGCACAGATACGCAGTATTTT

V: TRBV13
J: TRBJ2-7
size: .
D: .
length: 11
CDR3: CASSLAYEQYF
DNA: TGTGCCAGCAGCTTAGCTTACGAGCAGTACTTC

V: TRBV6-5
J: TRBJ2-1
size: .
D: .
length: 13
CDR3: CASTTDSLREQFF
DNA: TGTGCCAGCACCACGGACAGCCTGCGCGAGCAGTTCTTC

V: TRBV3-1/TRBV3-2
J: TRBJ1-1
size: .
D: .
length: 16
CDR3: CASSRERTVQITEAFF
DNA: TGTGCCAGCAGCCGCGAAAGGACAGTGCAAATCACTGAAGCTTTCTTT

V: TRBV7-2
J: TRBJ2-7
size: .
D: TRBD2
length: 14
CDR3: CASSNSGGSYEQYF
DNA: TGTGCCAGCAGCAACAGCGGGGGGTCGTACGAGCAGTACTTC

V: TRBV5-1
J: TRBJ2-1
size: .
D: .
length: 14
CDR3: CASSFRQGTNEQFF
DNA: TGCGCCAGCAGCTTTCGGCAGGGAACCAATGAGCAGTTCTTC

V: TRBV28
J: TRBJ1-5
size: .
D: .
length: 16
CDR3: CASTDQQGGYNQPQHF
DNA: TGTGCCAGCACCGACCAGCAGGGCGGGTACAATCAGCCCCAGCATTTT

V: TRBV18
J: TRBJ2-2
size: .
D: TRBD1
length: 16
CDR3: CASSLQAGGDTGELFF
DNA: TGTGCCAGCTCACTCCAGGCAGGGGGCGATACCGGGGAGCTGTTTTTT

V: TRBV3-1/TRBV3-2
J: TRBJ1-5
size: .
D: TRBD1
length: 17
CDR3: CASSQVGIGQGLSPQHF
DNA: TGTGCCAGCAGCCAAGTTGGTATTGGACAGGGTTTATCCCCCCAGCATTTT